This TCR beta chain was captured in a study of blood T cell repertoires in COVID-19. Across the study: The United States, Italy and Spain supplied acute and convalescent COVID-19 samples. PBMCs, B-cell-depleted T cells, or T cells were the source of the cDNA or gDNA that made up the material.

This CDR3 comprises 14 residues. V shed 1 base and J 5 bases; nucleotides not matched to a gene: 5. CDR1 SGHKS and CDR2 YYEKEE come from the germline V gene (reference sequence). TCRdb's table, derived via immunoSEQ multiplex PCR, lists solely in-frame clones and lacks some. The sample includes about 200,000 clones, around four fifths seen only once; the top ten take around 25%. Sequencing was performed on peripheral blood. V usage is TRBV5-5 and J usage is TRBJ1-1; TRBD1 matches at 7 bases. The sequence derives from a middle-aged man with acute or convalescent COVID-19. CDR3 nucleotide sequence: TGTGCCAGCAGCTTGTACAGGGGTGAGACTGAAGCTTTCTTT. It translates to CASSLYRGETEAFF.